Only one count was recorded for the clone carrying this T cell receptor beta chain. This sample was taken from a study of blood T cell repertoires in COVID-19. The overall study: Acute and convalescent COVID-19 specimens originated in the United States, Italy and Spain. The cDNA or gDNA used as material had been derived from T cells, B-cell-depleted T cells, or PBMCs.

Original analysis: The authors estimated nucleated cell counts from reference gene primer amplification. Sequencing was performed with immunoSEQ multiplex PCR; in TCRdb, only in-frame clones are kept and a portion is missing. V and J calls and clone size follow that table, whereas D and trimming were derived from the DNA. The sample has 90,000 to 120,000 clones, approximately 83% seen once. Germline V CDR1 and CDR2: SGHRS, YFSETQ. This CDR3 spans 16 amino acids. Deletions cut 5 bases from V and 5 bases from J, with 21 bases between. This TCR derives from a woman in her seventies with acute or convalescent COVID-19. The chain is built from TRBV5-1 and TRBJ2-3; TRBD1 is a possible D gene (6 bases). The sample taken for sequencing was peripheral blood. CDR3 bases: TGCGCCAGCAGTTTTGGTGGGGCGAGGGGGAGAGATACGCAGTATTTT. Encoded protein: CASSFGGARGRDTQYF.